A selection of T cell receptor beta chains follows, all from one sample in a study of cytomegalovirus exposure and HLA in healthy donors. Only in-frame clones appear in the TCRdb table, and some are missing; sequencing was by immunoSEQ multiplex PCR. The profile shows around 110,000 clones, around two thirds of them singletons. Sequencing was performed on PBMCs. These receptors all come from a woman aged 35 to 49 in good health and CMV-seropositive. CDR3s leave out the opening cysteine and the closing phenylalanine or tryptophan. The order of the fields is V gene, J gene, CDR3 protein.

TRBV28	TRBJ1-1	ASSGQEGARDAF
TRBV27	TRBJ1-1	ASRDRGSEAF
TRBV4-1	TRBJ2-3	ASKNLGGRDTQY
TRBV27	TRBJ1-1	ASKGGPGTF
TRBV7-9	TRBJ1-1	SSSLGPGQLNTEAF
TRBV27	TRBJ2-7	ASSLFGTSGSYEQY
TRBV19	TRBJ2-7	ASSWASGSGEYEQY
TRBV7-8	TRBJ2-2	ASSLDPTDRGGNTGELF
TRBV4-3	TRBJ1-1	ASSQERQIGPNTEAF
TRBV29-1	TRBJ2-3	SVSPGLAGEADTQY
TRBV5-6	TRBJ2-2	ASSRVGARNTGELF
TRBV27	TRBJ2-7	ASSGGTGGYEQY
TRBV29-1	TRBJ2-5	SVGESQETQY
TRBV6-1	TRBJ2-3	ASSDRVPDTQY
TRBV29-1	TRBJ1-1	SVANSGALGEAF
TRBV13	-	ASTPPGGYEQY
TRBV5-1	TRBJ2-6	ASSLNPGLTTSSGANVLT
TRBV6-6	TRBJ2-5	ASFLLQGGTETQY
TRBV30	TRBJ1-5	AWSLGTGPKPQH
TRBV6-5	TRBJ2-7	ASTHTGLLTEQY
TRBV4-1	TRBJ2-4	ASSQLVRTREGKNIQY
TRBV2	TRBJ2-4	ASSEVKLAKNIQY